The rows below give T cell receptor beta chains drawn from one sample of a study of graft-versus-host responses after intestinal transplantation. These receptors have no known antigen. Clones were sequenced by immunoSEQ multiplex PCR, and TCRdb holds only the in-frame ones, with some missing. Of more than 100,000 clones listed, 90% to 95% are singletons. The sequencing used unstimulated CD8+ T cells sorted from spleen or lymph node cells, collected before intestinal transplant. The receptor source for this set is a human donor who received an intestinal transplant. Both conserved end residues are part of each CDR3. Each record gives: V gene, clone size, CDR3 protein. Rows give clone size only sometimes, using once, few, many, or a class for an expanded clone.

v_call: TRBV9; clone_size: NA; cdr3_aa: CASSVGGATEAFF
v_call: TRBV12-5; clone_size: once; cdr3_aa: CASGSRGEEKLFF
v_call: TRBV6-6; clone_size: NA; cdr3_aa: CASSYSKPNEQFF
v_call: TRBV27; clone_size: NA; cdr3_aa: CASSLGLEFYEQYF
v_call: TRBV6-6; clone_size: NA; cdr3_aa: CASSYVGSNNQPQHF
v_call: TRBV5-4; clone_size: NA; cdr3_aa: CASSPLGQYGGYTF
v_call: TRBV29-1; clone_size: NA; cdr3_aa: CSAEGSWAQTYNEQFF
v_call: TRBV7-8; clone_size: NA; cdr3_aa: CASSRGGWAYEQYF
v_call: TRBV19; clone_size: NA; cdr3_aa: CASNSRLFNEQFF
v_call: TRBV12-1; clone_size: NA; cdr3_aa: CASSLGWTIVGQTQYF
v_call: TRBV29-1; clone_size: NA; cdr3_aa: CSVWDRYSTDTQYF
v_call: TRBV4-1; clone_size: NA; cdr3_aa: CASSQVLGAGVEAFF
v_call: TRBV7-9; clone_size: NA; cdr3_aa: CASSPRDNLRNNEQFF
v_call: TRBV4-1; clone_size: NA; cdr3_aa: CASSQVEAGELFF
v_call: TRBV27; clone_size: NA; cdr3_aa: CASSLGQGAGSPLHF
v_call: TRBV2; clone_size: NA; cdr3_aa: CASSEGVAGTGQETQYF
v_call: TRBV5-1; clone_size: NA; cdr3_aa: CASSLAGRVNTEAFF
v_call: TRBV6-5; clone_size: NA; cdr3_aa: CASGVGNNEQFF
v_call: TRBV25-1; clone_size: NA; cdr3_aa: CASGTHYNEQFF